These 18 T cell receptor beta chains were all obtained from the same sample, sequenced in a study of OX40 agonist ivuxolimab in advanced cancers. Sequenced by immunoSEQ multiplex PCR; TCRdb stores in-frame clones only, minus some. Among 65,000 to 95,000 clones listed, 75% to 90% were seen once. The source was CD4+ or CD8+ T cells sorted from blood, collected in a trial of the OX40 agonist ivuxolimab. These receptors all stem from an adult with an advanced solid tumor such as melanoma, head and neck, liver or kidney cancer.

The chain carries TRBV6-5 and TRBJ1-6; tentatively, D is TRBD1 (6 bases). Germline CDR1 and CDR2: MNHEY and SVGAGI. V gave up 0 bases and J gave up 9 bases, with 12 bases separating them. This CDR3 spans 15 amino acids. The DNA of the CDR3 is TGTGCCAGCAGTTACTCAAGCCGGGGGGCTTCACCCCTCCACTTT. It yields the protein CASSYSSRGASPLHF.

V and J are TRBV30 and TRBJ1-1; no clear D gene. V lost 2 bases and J lost 0, with 16 bases in between. Looked up from germline, CDR1 is GTSNPN and CDR2 is SVGIG (reference sequence). This CDR3 is 16 amino acids long. The CDR3 nucleotides read TGTGCCTGGAGTCTTGGGTTCGAGAGAATGAACACTGAAGCTTTCTTT. This sequence encodes CAWSLGFERMNTEAFF. The variable domain in full, with the rest retrieved from reference TRBV30 and TRBJ1-1, is SQTIHQWPATLVQPVGSPLSLECTVEGTSNPNLYWYRQAAGRGLQLLFYSVGIGQISSEVPQNLSASRPQDRQFILSSKKLLLSDSGFYLCAWSLGFERMNTEAFFGQGTRLTVV.

This clone has just one count. V is TRBV7-2 and J is TRBJ2-7; the D is unclear. From germline, CDR1 is SGHTA and CDR2 FQGNSA. The CDR3 is 13 residues long. Trimming pared 4 bases from V and 2 bases from J, leaving 9 bases between. CDR3 residues: CASSSAAPYEQYF. The CDR3 DNA reads as TGTGCCAGCAGCTCGGCGGCCCCCTACGAGCAGTACTTC.

The chain carries TRBV6-6 and TRBJ2-7; D is tentatively TRBD1 or TRBD2 (5 bases each). Germline V gene sequence: CDR1 MNHNY, CDR2 SVGAGI (reference sequence). V gave up 2 bases and J gave up 1 base, with 9 bases separating them. The CDR3 is 14 amino acids. CDR3 sequence: CASSYGTNSYEQYV. DNA of the CDR3: TGTGCCAGCAGTTACGGGACGAATTCCTACGAGCAGTACGTC.

The chain carries TRBV27 and TRBJ2-5; D is unresolved. Germline V gene sequence: CDR1 MNHEY, CDR2 SMNVEV (reference sequence). The V gene lost 5 bases and the J gene lost 5 bases, with 9 bases spanning the gap. This CDR3 region has 12 residues. CDR3 sequence reads: CASSRLGETQYF. The CDR3 DNA sequence: TGTGCCAGCAGTCGGTTGGGGGAGACCCAGTACTTC.

This clone has just a few counts. This chain connects TRBV7-3 to TRBJ2-1, with 11 positions matching TRBD2. The V gene end was trimmed by 5 bases and the J gene end by 1 base; junction bases not matched to a gene: 4. Germline values: CDR1 SGHTA, CDR2 FQGTGA. The CDR3 runs 16 residues. This CDR3 reads CASSAGLAVSYNEQFF. CDR3 in DNA: TGTGCCAGCAGCGCGGGACTAGCGGTTTCCTACAATGAGCAGTTCTTC.

J is TRBJ1-3 and V is TRBV29-1, with D tentatively TRBD1 (6 bases). Germline assignment: CDR1 SQVTM and CDR2 ANQGSEA. Trimming left V 6 bases short and J 4 bases short, with 19 bases between. The CDR3 totals 15 residues. The CDR3 sequence: CSVAKQGISGNTIYF. The CDR3, as DNA: TGCAGCGTAGCTAAACAGGGTATTTCCGGAAACACCATATATTTT.

The sample holds a few counts of this clone. The chain carries TRBV5-6 and TRBJ2-7; 9 bases match TRBD1. The trim removed 2 bases at V and 6 bases at J, leaving 6 bases unmatched. The CDR3 is 14 residues long. CDR1 is SGHDT and CDR2 is YYEEEE in the germline V gene. For the CDR3, the DNA is TGTGCCAGCAGCTTACGGGACAGGGTACCCGAGCAGTACGTC. This sequence encodes CASSLRDRVPEQYV.

J is TRBJ2-1 and V is TRBV29-1, with D uncertain. The CDR3 totals 15 residues. Trimming stripped 3 bases from V and 0 bases from J, with 12 bases between. Germline assignment: CDR1 SQVTM and CDR2 ANQGSEA. CDR3: CSVDPGQISYNEQFF. CDR3 in DNA: TGCAGCGTTGATCCCGGGCAGATCTCCTACAATGAGCAGTTCTTC.

J is TRBJ2-3 and V is TRBV28, with 7 bases identical to TRBD1. This CDR3 is built from 12 residues. The junction had 5 bases not matched to a gene; V was cut back by 7 bases and J by 7 bases. Germline CDR1 reads MDHEN; CDR2 reads SYDVKM. The CDR3 DNA reads TGTGCCAGCACCGGGACAGCGCATACGCAGTATTTT. It is translated as CASTGTAHTQYF.

The chain employs TRBV7-9 and TRBJ2-1, with 10 bases that match TRBD2. V was pared by 5 bases and J by 3 bases, with 4 bases of the junction left unmatched. CDR1 is SEHNR, CDR2 FQNEAQ, per germline (reference sequence). The CDR3 loop spans 15 amino acids. CDR3 loop: CASSLRLAGYNEQFF. CDR3 nucleotides: TGTGCCAGCAGCCTTCGACTAGCGGGCTACAATGAGCAGTTCTTC.

The V and J genes are TRBV28 and TRBJ1-4; 9 bases are shared with TRBD1. The junction had 4 bases not matched to a gene; V was cut back by 3 bases and J by 8 bases. The CDR3 is made up of 14 amino acids. In germline, CDR1 is MDHEN, CDR2 SYDVKM. Written as DNA, the CDR3 is TGTGCCAGCAGTTTGGGGGACAGGGACGAAAAACTGTTTTTT. As protein: CASSLGDRDEKLFF.

In this sample, this clone turned up a few times. The chain joins TRBV5-6 to TRBJ2-1; 10 bases match TRBD2. With 4 bases clipped from V and 4 bases from J, the junction kept 8 bases outside the gene matches. There are 16 residues in the CDR3. Germline CDR1 SGHDT, CDR2 YYEEEE. The CDR3: CASSRFKAGGYNEQFF. The DNA for the CDR3 is TGTGCCAGCAGCCGGTTTAAAGCGGGAGGGTACAATGAGCAGTTCTTC.

The chain recombines TRBV9 with TRBJ2-3; no clear D gene. CDR3 length equals 16 residues. Between the trimmed V and J ends, which lost 0 bases and 2 bases, there was a span of 13 bases. CDR1 is SGDLS and CDR2 is YYNGEE in the germline V gene. The CDR3 loop is CASSVVASLFTDTQYF. CDR3 nucleotide sequence: TGTGCCAGCAGCGTAGTGGCCTCACTCTTCACAGATACGCAGTATTTT.

CDR3 protein: CASLSSQADTEAFF. The CDR3 coding sequence is TGTGCCAGCTTAAGTTCACAGGCAGACACTGAAGCTTTCTTT. J is TRBJ1-1 and V is TRBV18; possibly TRBD1 for D (5 bases). Per the germline V gene, CDR1 is KGHSH and CDR2 is LQKENI. The CDR3 runs 14 residues. The V end was cut by 7 bases, the J end by 3 bases, with 15 bases between. The full variable domain, with the rest looked up from reference TRBV18 and TRBJ1-1, is NAGVMQNPRHLVRRRGQEARLRCSPMKGHSHVYWYRQLPEEGLKFMVYLQKENIIDESGMPKERFSAEFPKEGPSILRIQQVVRGDSAAYFCASLSSQADTEAFFGQGTRLTVV.

The chain recombines TRBV5-6 with TRBJ2-7, with a possible D match to TRBD2 (5 bases). V was shortened by 1 base and J by 0 bases, with 11 bases between the two germline ends. This CDR3 is built from 15 residues. The germline gives CDR1 SGHDT, CDR2 YYEEEE. The CDR3 DNA is TGTGCCAGCAGCTTGTTCGGAGACTACTCCTACGAGCAGTACTTC. Translating it yields CASSLFGDYSYEQYF.

V usage is TRBV2 and J usage is TRBJ1-2; a weak D match, TRBD1 (6 bases). The CDR3 length is 13 residues. Germline lookup yields CDR1 SNHLY and CDR2 FYNNEI. Trimming pared 8 bases from V and 5 bases from J, leaving 15 bases between. The CDR3 bases are TGTGCCAGCTCCGGGACACTCAATTATGGCTACACCTTC. Its translation is CASSGTLNYGYTF.

The chain couples TRBV19 to TRBJ2-7, with D possibly matching TRBD2 (6 bases). CDR3 size: 17 residues. Trimming shortened V by 10 bases and J by 3 bases, and 28 bases separated the two germline ends. Per the germline V gene, CDR1 is LNHDA and CDR2 is SQIVND (reference sequence). The CDR3 spells CATGRGLARAPLYEQYF. DNA of the CDR3: TGTGCCACCGGACGAGGGCTAGCGAGAGCCCCACTCTACGAGCAGTACTTC.